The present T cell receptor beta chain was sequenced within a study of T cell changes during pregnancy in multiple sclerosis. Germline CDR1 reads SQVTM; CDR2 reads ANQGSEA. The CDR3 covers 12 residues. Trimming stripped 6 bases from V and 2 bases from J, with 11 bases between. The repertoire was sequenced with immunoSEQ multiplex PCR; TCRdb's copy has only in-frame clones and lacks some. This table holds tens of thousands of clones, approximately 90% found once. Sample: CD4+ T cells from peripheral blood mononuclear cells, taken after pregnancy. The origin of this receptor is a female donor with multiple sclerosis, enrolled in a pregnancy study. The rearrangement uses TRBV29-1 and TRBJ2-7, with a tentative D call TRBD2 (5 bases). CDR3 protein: CSVAGLAYEQYF. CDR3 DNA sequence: TGCAGCGTGGCCGGACTCGCCTACGAGCAGTACTTC.